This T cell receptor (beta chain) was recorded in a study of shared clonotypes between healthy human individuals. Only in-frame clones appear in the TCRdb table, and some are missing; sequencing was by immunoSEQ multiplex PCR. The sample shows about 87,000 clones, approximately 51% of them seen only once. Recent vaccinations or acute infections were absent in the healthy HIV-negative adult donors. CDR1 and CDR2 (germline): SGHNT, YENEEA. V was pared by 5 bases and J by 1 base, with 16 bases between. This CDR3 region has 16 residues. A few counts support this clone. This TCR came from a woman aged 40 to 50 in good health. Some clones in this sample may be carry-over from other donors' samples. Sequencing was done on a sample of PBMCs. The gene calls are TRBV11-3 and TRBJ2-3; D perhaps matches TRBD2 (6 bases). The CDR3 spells CASSPPGLTGTDTQYF. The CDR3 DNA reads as TGTGCCAGCAGCCCACCGGGACTGACTGGCACAGATACGCAGTATTTT.